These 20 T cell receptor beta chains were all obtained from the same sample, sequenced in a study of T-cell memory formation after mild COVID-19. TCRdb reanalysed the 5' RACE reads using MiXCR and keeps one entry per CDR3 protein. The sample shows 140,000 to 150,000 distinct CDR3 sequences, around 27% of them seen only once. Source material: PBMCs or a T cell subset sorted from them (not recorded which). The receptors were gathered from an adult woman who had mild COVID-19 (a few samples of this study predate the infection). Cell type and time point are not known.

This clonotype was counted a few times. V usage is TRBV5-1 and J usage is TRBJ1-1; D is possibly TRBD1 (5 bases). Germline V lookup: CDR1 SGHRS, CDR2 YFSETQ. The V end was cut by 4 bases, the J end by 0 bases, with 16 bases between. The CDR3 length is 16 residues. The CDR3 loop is CASSPTQGILNTEAFF. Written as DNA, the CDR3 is TGCGCCAGCAGCCCTACCCAGGGAATACTGAACACTGAAGCTTTCTTT.

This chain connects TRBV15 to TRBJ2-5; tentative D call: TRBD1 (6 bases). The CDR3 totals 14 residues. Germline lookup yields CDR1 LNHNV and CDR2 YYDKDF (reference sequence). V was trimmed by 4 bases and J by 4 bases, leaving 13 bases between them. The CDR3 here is CATSTSGVLETQYF. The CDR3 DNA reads TGTGCCACCAGCACATCAGGGGTTTTAGAGACCCAGTACTTC.

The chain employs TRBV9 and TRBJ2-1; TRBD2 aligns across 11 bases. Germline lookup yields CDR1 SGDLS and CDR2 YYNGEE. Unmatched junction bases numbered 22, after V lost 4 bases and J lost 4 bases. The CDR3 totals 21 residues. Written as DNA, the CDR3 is TGTGCCAGCAGCCCAAGTAGTCCTGTTGAGGCTAGCGGGAGGCATTACAATGAGCAGTTCTTC. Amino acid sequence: CASSPSSPVEASGRHYNEQFF.

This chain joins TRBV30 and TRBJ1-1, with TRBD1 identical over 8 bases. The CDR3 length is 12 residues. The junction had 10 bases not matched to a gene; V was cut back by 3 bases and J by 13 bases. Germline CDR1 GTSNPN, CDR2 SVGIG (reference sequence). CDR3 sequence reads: CAWSGAQGGDFF. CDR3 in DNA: TGTGCCTGGAGCGGAGCACAGGGGGGAGATTTCTTT.

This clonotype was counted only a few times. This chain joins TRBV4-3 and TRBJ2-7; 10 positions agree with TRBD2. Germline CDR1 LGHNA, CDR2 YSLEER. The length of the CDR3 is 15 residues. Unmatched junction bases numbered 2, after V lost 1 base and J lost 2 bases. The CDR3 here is CASSQVSGRAYEQYF. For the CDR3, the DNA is TGCGCCAGCAGCCAAGTAAGCGGGAGGGCCTACGAGCAGTACTTC.

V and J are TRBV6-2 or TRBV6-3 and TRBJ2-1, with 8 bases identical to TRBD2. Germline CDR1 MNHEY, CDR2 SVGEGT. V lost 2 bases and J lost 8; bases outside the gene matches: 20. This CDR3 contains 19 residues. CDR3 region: CASSYGPLAGTPDHDEQFF. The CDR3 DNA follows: TGTGCCAGCAGTTACGGTCCGCTAGCGGGTACGCCCGATCACGATGAGCAGTTCTTC.

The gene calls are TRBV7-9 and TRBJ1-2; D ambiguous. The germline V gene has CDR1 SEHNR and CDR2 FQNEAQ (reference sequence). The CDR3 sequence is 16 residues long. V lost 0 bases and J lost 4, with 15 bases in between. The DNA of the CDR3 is TGTGCCAGCAGCTTAGCTATAGGGAGCTACGCCTATGGCTACACCTTC. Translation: CASSLAIGSYAYGYTF.

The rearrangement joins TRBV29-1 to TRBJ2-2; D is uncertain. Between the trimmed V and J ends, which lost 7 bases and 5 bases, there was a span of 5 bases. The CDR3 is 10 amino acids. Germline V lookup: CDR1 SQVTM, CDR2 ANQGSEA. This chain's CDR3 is CSAWTGELFF. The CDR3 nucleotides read TGCAGCGCGTGGACCGGGGAGCTGTTTTTT.

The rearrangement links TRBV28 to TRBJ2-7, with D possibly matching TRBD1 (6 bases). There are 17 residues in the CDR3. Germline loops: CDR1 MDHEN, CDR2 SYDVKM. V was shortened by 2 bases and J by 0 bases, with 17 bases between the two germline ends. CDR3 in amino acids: CASSLLPGVSSSYEQYF. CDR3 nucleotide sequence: TGTGCCAGCAGTTTACTCCCAGGGGTCTCTAGCTCCTACGAGCAGTACTTC.

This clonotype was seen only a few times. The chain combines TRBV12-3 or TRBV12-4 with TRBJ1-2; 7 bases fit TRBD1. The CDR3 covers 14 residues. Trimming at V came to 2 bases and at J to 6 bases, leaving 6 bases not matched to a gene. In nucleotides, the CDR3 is TGTGCCAGCAGTTTAACCGGGACAGAGGATGGCTACACCTTC. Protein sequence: CASSLTGTEDGYTF.

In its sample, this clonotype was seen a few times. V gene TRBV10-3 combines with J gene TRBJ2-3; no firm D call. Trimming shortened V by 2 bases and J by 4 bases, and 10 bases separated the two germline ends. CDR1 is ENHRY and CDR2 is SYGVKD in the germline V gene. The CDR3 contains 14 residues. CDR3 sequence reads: CAISEIPRADTQYF. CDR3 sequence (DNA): TGTGCCATCAGTGAGATCCCGCGAGCAGATACGCAGTATTTT.

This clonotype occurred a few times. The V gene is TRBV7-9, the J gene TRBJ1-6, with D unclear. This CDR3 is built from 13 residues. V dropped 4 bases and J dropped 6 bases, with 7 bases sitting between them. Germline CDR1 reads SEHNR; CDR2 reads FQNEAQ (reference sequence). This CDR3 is CASSSFPNSPLHF. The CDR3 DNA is TGTGCCAGCAGCTCTTTCCCTAATTCACCCCTCCACTTT.

The CDR3 here is CASSVNTGELFF. The CDR3 DNA reads as TGTGCCAGCAGCGTAAACACCGGGGAGCTGTTTTTT. The V and J genes are TRBV9 and TRBJ2-2; D unresolved. Germline CDR1 and CDR2: SGDLS and YYNGEE. This CDR3 comprises 12 residues. V lost 1 base to trimming and J lost 2 bases, with 0 bases between them. The entire variable domain, with the rest obtained from reference TRBV9 and TRBJ2-2, is as follows: DSGVTQTPKHLITATGQRVTLRCSPRSGDLSVYWYQQSLDQGLQFLIQYYNGEERAKGNILERFSAQQFPDLHSELNLSSLELGDSALYFCASSVNTGELFFGEGSRLTVL.

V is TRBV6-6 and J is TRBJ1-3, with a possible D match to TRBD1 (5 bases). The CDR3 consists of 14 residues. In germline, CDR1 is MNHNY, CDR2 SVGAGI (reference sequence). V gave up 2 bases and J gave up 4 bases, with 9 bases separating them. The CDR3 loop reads CASSYEQGGNTIYF. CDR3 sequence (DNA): TGTGCCAGCAGTTACGAGCAGGGAGGAAACACCATATATTTT.

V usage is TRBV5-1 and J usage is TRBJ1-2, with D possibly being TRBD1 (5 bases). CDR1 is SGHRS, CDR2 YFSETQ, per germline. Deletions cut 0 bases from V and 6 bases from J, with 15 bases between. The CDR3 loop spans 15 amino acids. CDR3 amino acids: CASSLDQRGVNGYTF. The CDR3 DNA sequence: TGCGCCAGCAGCTTGGATCAACGAGGGGTTAATGGCTACACCTTC. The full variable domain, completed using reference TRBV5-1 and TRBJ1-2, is KAGVTQTPRYLIKTRGQQVTLSCSPISGHRSVSWYQQTPGQGLQFLFEYFSETQRNKGNFPGRFSGRQFSNSRSEMNVSTLELGDSALYLCASSLDQRGVNGYTFGSGTRLTVV.

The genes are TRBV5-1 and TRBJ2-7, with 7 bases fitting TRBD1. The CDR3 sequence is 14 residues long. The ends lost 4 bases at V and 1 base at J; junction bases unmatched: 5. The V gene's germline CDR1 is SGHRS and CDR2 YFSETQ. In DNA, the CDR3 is TGCGCCAGCAGCCCCGGGGACAGTTCCTACGAGCAGTACTTC. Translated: CASSPGDSSYEQYF.

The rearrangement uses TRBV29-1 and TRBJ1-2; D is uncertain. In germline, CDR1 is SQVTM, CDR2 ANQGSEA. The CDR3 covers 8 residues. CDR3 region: CTEDGYTF. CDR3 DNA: TGCACGGAGGATGGCTACACCTTC.

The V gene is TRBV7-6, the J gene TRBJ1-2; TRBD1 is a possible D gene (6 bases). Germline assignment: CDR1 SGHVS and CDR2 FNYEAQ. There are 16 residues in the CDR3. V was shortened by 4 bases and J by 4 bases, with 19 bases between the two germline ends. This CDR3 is CASSSSQGPWGYGYTF. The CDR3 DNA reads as TGTGCCAGCAGCTCTAGTCAGGGGCCCTGGGGCTATGGCTACACCTTC.

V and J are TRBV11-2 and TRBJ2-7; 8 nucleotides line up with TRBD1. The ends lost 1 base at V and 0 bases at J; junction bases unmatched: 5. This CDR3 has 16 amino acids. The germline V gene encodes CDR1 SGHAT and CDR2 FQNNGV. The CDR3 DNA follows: TGTGCCAGCAGCTTAGCCGGGACAGGTCTCTCCTACGAGCAGTACTTC. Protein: CASSLAGTGLSYEQYF. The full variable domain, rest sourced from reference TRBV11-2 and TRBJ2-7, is EAGVAQSPRYKIIEKRQSVAFWCNPISGHATLYWYQQILGQGPKLLIQFQNNGVVDDSQLPKDRFSAERLKGVDSTLKIQPAKLEDSAVYLCASSLAGTGLSYEQYFGPGTRLTVT.

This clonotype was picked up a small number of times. The CDR3 nucleotides are TGTGCCAGCAGCCCGCACCGTAGCGGGGGGATCTCAGATACGCAGTATTTT. It encodes CASSPHRSGGISDTQYF. This chain connects TRBV9 to TRBJ2-3, with 10 bases that match TRBD2. CDR1 SGDLS and CDR2 YYNGEE come from the germline V gene. This CDR3 comprises 17 residues. V trimming: 4 bases; J trimming: 4 bases; junction bases outside the gene matches: 12.